Sequencing of this TCR beta chain was carried out in a study of T cell changes during pregnancy in multiple sclerosis. Per germline, CDR1 MNHNS and CDR2 SASEGT. The CDR3 runs 14 residues. Trimming pared 8 bases from V and 2 bases from J, leaving 12 bases between. Profiling relied on immunoSEQ multiplex PCR, and the TCRdb table lists in-frame clones only, not all of them. The repertoire has about 80,000 clones, about 94% of them found once; the top ten carry 2.5%. This sequence was found in a female donor with multiple sclerosis, enrolled in a pregnancy study. The chain joins TRBV6-1 to TRBJ2-2; weak D call: TRBD1 (5 bases). The sample in question was peripheral blood, obtained in the third trimester of pregnancy. Here the CDR3 reads CASSGTGNTGELFF. The CDR3 DNA follows: TGTGCCAGCTCAGGAACAGGAAACACCGGGGAGCTGTTTTTT.